This TCR beta chain was sequenced during a study of blood T cell repertoires in COVID-19. Study information: Samples taken during acute and convalescent COVID-19 were collected in the United States, Italy and Spain.

As processed by the authors: Amplification of reference gene primers provided the estimated nucleated cell counts. The data were produced by immunoSEQ multiplex PCR, yet TCRdb's version contains in-frame clones alone and is incomplete. The V and J calls and clone size are taken from that table; D and trimming were inferred from the DNA. Of about 16,000 clones detected, roughly nine tenths appear once; the ten largest clones hold 24%. Trimming pared 5 bases from V and 4 bases from J, leaving 14 bases between. The CDR3 is 15 amino acids. Germline V gives CDR1 SEHNR, CDR2 FQNEAQ (reference sequence). This rearrangement joins TRBV7-9 to TRBJ2-2, with D perhaps TRBD1 (5 bases). This sequence originates from a man between 60 and 75 years old with acute or convalescent COVID-19. Sequenced sample: peripheral blood. The CDR3 sequence: CASSPLGRGTGELFF. Here the CDR3 DNA reads TGTGCCAGCAGCCCTCTAGGTAGGGGCACCGGGGAGCTGTTTTTT.